What follows is one TCR beta chain and its context. The antigen is not known. The entry originates in a study of cytomegalovirus exposure and HLA in healthy donors. Use of 60 Vbeta and 13 Jbeta primers characterized the PCR. Profiling relied on immunoSEQ multiplex PCR, and the TCRdb table lists in-frame clones only, not all of them. Among about 130,000 clones listed, around 85% were seen once. Study-level findings and limits: Through in vitro validation, a few CMV-associated chains were shown to be specific for CMV antigens. Being productive about 87% or about 30% of the time was typical of most TCR beta V segments in an earlier analysis. When analyzed later, a missense DCLRE1C variant was found to be linked to TCR beta V- and J-gene trimming. Some highly shared sequence variants likely arose as a pipeline artifact.

CDR1 and CDR2 from the germline V gene are SGHVS and FNYEAQ. After removal of 1 base from V and 2 bases from J, the junction contained 1 base not matched to a gene. This CDR3 has 15 residues. Specimen: PBMCs. This TCR was sampled from a woman aged 30 to 39 in good health and CMV-seropositive. The chain recombines TRBV7-6 with TRBJ2-1, with 8 positions matching TRBD1. The CDR3 region has the DNA TGTGCCAGCAGCTTAGTCAGGGGGCCCTACAATGAGCAGTTCTTC. This codes for CASSLVRGPYNEQFF.